The 31 T cell receptor beta chains below all came from one sample that was sequenced in a study of blood T cell repertoires in COVID-19. The table came from immunoSEQ multiplex PCR; TCRdb's copy has only in-frame clones and leaves some out. The sample has more than 200,000 clones; roughly 80% are singletons. The sequencing sample was made of peripheral blood. The receptor source for this set is a woman aged 80 or over with COVID-19, enrolled during active disease.

The rearrangement links TRBV7-2 to TRBJ2-5; no clear D. V dropped 0 bases and J dropped 2 bases, with 4 bases sitting between them. CDR3 length: 13 residues. The V gene's germline CDR1 is SGHTA and CDR2 FQGNSA. CDR3: CASSLARQETQYF. The CDR3 nucleotides are TGTGCCAGCAGCTTAGCTAGACAAGAGACCCAGTACTTC.

This clone was detected a few times. The same CDR3 also results from other DNA sequences found in this sample. CDR3 DNA: TGTGCCAGCAGCTTAATGGGAGAAGGGCAGCATTTT. Its translation: CASSLMGEGQHF. The chain combines TRBV7-8 with TRBJ1-5; the D is unclear. Germline V CDR1 and CDR2: SGHVS, FQNEAQ. V lost 2 bases, J lost 13 bases, and 12 bases lay in between. There are 12 residues in the CDR3.

About this clone: The sample contains more than one DNA sequence encoding this CDR3. V usage is TRBV10-3 and J usage is TRBJ2-1, with a tentative D call TRBD2 (5 bases). V gave up 6 bases and J gave up 7 bases, with 10 bases separating them. Per germline, CDR1 ENHRY and CDR2 SYGVKD. This CDR3 is 12 amino acids long. The CDR3 coding sequence is TGTGCCATCAGCGCTGGCGGGAATGAGCAGTTCTTC. This gives the protein CAISAGGNEQFF.

The chain couples TRBV6-5 to TRBJ1-1; no definite D call. This CDR3 is built from 13 residues. Germline CDR1 reads MNHEY; CDR2 reads SVGAGI. With 6 bases removed from V and 5 bases from J, the gap between germline ends came to 13 bases. The CDR3 loop reads CASSRTKVTEAFF. DNA of the CDR3: TGTGCCAGCAGCCGAACTAAAGTGACTGAAGCTTTCTTT.

The rearrangement uses TRBV19 and TRBJ1-2; TRBD1 agrees at 7 bases. CDR1 and CDR2 (germline): LNHDA, SQIVND (reference sequence). V shed 4 bases, J shed 4 bases, and the junction held 9 bases outside the gene matches. The CDR3 runs to 15 residues. The CDR3 DNA follows: TGTGCCAGTAGTACCCCGGGGACAGATGTCTATGGCTACACCTTC. It is translated as CASSTPGTDVYGYTF.

The chain joins TRBV3-1 (or the pseudogene TRBV3-2) to TRBJ2-2; 8 bases align to TRBD1. CDR3 size: 14 residues. Germline V gene sequence: CDR1 LGHDT, CDR2 YNNKEL (reference sequence). The J segment lost 3 bases and the V segment lost 5 bases, leaving 2 bases of the junction unmatched. This CDR3 is CASSDRGDTGELFF. The CDR3 DNA reads as TGTGCCAGCAGCGACAGGGGTGACACCGGGGAGCTGTTTTTT.

This rearrangement joins TRBV7-2 to TRBJ2-1; D might be TRBD2 (6 bases). The V end lost 5 bases, the J end lost 1 base, and 12 bases lay between the germline ends. CDR3 length: 15 amino acids. CDR1 and CDR2 from the germline V gene are SGHTA and FQGNSA. The CDR3: CASSRGTASYNEQFF. The CDR3 coding sequence is TGTGCCAGCAGCCGGGGGACGGCTTCCTACAATGAGCAGTTCTTC.

This chain uses TRBV19 with TRBJ1-6; perhaps TRBD1 as D (6 bases). From germline, CDR1 is LNHDA and CDR2 SQIVND (reference sequence). The CDR3 contains 14 residues. V gave up 7 bases and J gave up 7 bases, with 14 bases separating them. The DNA of the CDR3 is TGTGCCAGTACGGACCGGGACATAAATTCACCCCTCCACTTT. Translating gives CASTDRDINSPLHF.

The chain carries TRBV7-9 and TRBJ1-5; a possible D gene is TRBD1 (6 bases). With 1 base removed from V and 4 bases from J, the gap between germline ends came to 11 bases. CDR1 is SEHNR, CDR2 FQNEAQ, per germline (reference sequence). The CDR3 sequence is 15 residues long. CDR3: CASSLGLGANQPQHF. As DNA, the CDR3 is TGTGCCAGCAGCTTAGGATTGGGGGCTAATCAGCCCCAGCATTTT.

The chain has TRBV18 and TRBJ2-5, with D perhaps TRBD1 (6 bases). Germline V gene lookup returns CDR1 KGHSH and CDR2 LQKENI. V lost 8 bases and J lost 4, with 17 bases in between. This CDR3 region has 14 residues. The CDR3: CASVPGQGRETQYF. CDR3 DNA: TGTGCCAGCGTCCCCGGGCAGGGGAGAGAGACCCAGTACTTC. Combining the CDR3 with reference TRBV18 and TRBJ2-5 gives the whole variable domain NAGVMQNPRHLVRRRGQEARLRCSPMKGHSHVYWYRQLPEEGLKFMVYLQKENIIDESGMPKERFSAEFPKEGPSILRIQQVVRGDSAAYFCASVPGQGRETQYFGPGTRLLVL.

The chain employs TRBV5-6 and TRBJ2-1, with D possibly TRBD1 on 6 matching bases. V dropped 4 bases and J dropped 9 bases, with 8 bases sitting between them. This CDR3 has 11 residues. Germline V CDR1 and CDR2: SGHDT, YYEEEE. The CDR3 region has the DNA TGTGCCAGCAGCGAAGGGGGTGAGCAGTTCTTC. It encodes CASSEGGEQFF. Full variable domain (remainder filled in from reference TRBV5-6 and TRBJ2-1): DAGVTQSPTHLIKTRGQQVTLRCSPKSGHDTVSWYQQALGQGPQFIFQYYEEEERQRGNFPDRFSGHQFPNYSSELNVNALLLGDSALYLCASSEGGEQFFGPGTRLTVL.

The V and J genes are TRBV19 and TRBJ1-1; TRBD1 matches at 8 bases. Germline lookup yields CDR1 LNHDA and CDR2 SQIVND (reference sequence). J was trimmed by 0 bases and V by 5 bases; bases with no gene match: 2. CDR3 length: 14 residues. CDR3 nucleotide sequence: TGTGCCAGTAGTCGGACAGGGATGAACACTGAAGCTTTCTTT. It encodes CASSRTGMNTEAFF.

The chain combines TRBV5-4 with TRBJ2-1, with D possibly TRBD2 on 7 matching bases. This CDR3 has 16 residues. V dropped 2 bases and J dropped 7 bases, with 19 bases sitting between them. Per the germline V gene, CDR1 is SGHNT and CDR2 is YYREEE (reference sequence). In DNA, the CDR3 is TGTGCCAGCAGCTTTAGGGGGGGCCCCCGATGGAATGAGCAGTTCTTC. Residues: CASSFRGGPRWNEQFF.

The V gene is TRBV15, the J gene TRBJ2-1; 7 bases are a match to TRBD2. Germline V gene lookup returns CDR1 LNHNV and CDR2 YYDKDF (reference sequence). J was trimmed by 8 bases and V by 0 bases; bases with no gene match: 13. The CDR3 length is 17 residues. CDR3 nucleotide sequence: TGTGCCACCAGCAGAGAGGCGACGGGGGGTAAATGGGATGAGCAGTTCTTC. It specifies CATSREATGGKWDEQFF.

About this clone: The same CDR3 can be traced to other DNA sequences in this sample. The rearrangement uses TRBV6-5 and TRBJ1-2, with D perhaps matching TRBD1 (5 bases). Germline V gene data show CDR1 as MNHEY and CDR2 as SVGAGI. V was shortened by 0 bases and J by 8 bases, with 13 bases between the two germline ends. The CDR3 has 14 residues. In DNA, the CDR3 is TGTGCCAGCAGTTACTCTGGGCAGGGTTACGGCTACACCTTC. Protein product: CASSYSGQGYGYTF.

The chain uses TRBV5-1 and TRBJ1-2, with D perhaps TRBD1 (5 bases). V lost 0 bases and J 8 bases, leaving 23 bases between the germline ends. The CDR3 has 17 residues. The germline gives CDR1 SGHRS, CDR2 YFSETQ. The CDR3 nucleotides read TGCGCCAGCAGCTTGGCCTCGGACATAGTCGTCGGGGGAGGCTACACCTTC. This sequence encodes CASSLASDIVVGGGYTF.

V usage is TRBV28 and J usage is TRBJ1-5, with 11 nucleotides matching TRBD1. J gave up 7 bases and V 10 bases, and 6 bases lay outside the gene matches. CDR1 MDHEN and CDR2 SYDVKM come from the germline V gene. The CDR3 spans 13 residues. CDR3: CATPGQGDQPQHF. CDR3 in DNA: TGTGCCACCCCGGGACAGGGGGACCAGCCCCAGCATTTT. Combining the CDR3 with reference TRBV28 and TRBJ1-5 gives the whole variable domain DVKVTQSSRYLVKRTGEKVFLECVQDMDHENMFWYRQDPGLGLRLIYFSYDVKMKEKGDIPEGYSVSREKKERFSLILESASTNQTSMYLCATPGQGDQPQHFGDGTRLSIL.

This clone appeared once. The V and J genes are TRBV15 and TRBJ2-1, with TRBD1 matching over 7 bases. The CDR3 is 13 amino acids. Germline lookup yields CDR1 LNHNV and CDR2 YYDKDF (reference sequence). With 3 bases clipped from V and 9 bases from J, the junction kept 5 bases outside the gene matches. The CDR3 sequence: CATSRVQGTEQFF. The CDR3, as DNA: TGTGCCACCAGCAGGGTACAGGGGACTGAGCAGTTCTTC.

This rearrangement joins TRBV19 to TRBJ1-1; tentative D call: TRBD1 (5 bases). The CDR3 loop spans 14 amino acids. Germline-derived CDR1 and CDR2 are LNHDA and SQIVND (reference sequence). Trimming took off 4 bases at V and 5 bases at J, with 14 bases between the two ends. The CDR3 protein is CASSRGQRGTEAFF. The CDR3 coding sequence is TGTGCCAGTAGTAGGGGCCAGAGAGGTACTGAAGCTTTCTTT.

CDR3 sequence: CASRSGPYGYTF. The CDR3 DNA reads as TGTGCCAGCAGGAGCGGACCCTATGGCTACACCTTC. The J gene is TRBJ1-2, the V gene TRBV28, with D unclear. Trimming took 6 bases from V and 4 from J, leaving 9 bases between them. The CDR3 totals 12 residues. Germline CDR1 is MDHEN and CDR2 is SYDVKM.

The V and J genes are TRBV30 and TRBJ1-1, with TRBD1 as a possible D gene (5 bases). The germline V gene has CDR1 GTSNPN and CDR2 SVGIG (reference sequence). V lost 0 bases and J 1 base, leaving 12 bases between the germline ends. This CDR3 comprises 15 residues. This chain's CDR3 is CAWSVLQGRNTEAFF. DNA for the CDR3: TGTGCCTGGAGTGTACTTCAGGGAAGGAACACTGAAGCTTTCTTT.

Written as DNA, the CDR3 is TGTGCCAGCGAGGGACTAGTTCCCTACGAGCAGTACTTC. Translated: CASEGLVPYEQYF. The chain links TRBV6-5 to TRBJ2-7, with TRBD2 identical over 8 bases. Germline V gene sequence: CDR1 MNHEY, CDR2 SVGAGI. The length of the CDR3 is 13 residues. V lost 8 bases, J lost 2 bases, and 5 bases stayed unmatched.

This clone was seen just once. The V and J genes are TRBV21-1 and TRBJ2-4; the D segment call TRBD1 is taken from the table without a DNA check. TRBV21-1 is termed a pseudogene. The CDR3 length is 16 residues. In nucleotides, the CDR3 is TGTGCCAGCAGCAAGAGGGGACAGGGGGCTCGGAACATTCAGTACTTC. Translated, it gives CASSKRGQGARNIQYF.

The gene calls are TRBV3-1 (or the pseudogene TRBV3-2) and TRBJ2-4, with D hard to call. CDR1 is LGHDT and CDR2 is YNNKEL in the germline V gene (reference sequence). With 1 base removed from V and 0 bases from J, the gap between germline ends came to 16 bases. The CDR3 sequence is 18 residues long. CDR3 nucleotides: TGTGCCAGCAGCCAAGTTTCTAATGTGGGCCAAGCCAAAAACATTCAGTACTTC. Protein: CASSQVSNVGQAKNIQYF.

The gene calls are TRBV7-9 and TRBJ2-7; 8 bases are shared with TRBD2. Unmatched junction bases numbered 10, after V lost 5 bases and J lost 4 bases. Germline V gives CDR1 SEHNR, CDR2 FQNEAQ (reference sequence). This CDR3 region has 15 residues. The chain's CDR3 is CASSPLRGRNYEQYV. CDR3 in DNA: TGTGCCAGCAGCCCCCTGCGCGGGAGGAATTACGAGCAGTACGTC.

This chain uses TRBV5-1 with TRBJ2-5; 15 bases line up with TRBD2. CDR3 length: 14 residues. Germline V lookup: CDR1 SGHRS, CDR2 YFSETQ. With V trimmed by 4 bases and J by 7 bases, 2 bases remained unmatched. This chain's CDR3 is CASSTGLAGGTQYF. The CDR3 DNA is TGCGCCAGCAGCACGGGACTAGCGGGGGGGACCCAGTACTTC.

This chain links TRBV28 with TRBJ1-2, with 9 positions matching TRBD1. The V and J ends lost 11 bases and 6 bases, in that order; junction bases with no gene match: 10. The CDR3 has 13 amino acids. The germline V gene has CDR1 MDHEN and CDR2 SYDVKM. The chain's CDR3 is CAAIGTGRDGYTF. DNA for the CDR3: TGTGCCGCGATCGGGACAGGGCGGGATGGCTACACCTTC.

This clone came up a few times. The chain is built from TRBV11-2 and TRBJ1-1; 9 nucleotides agree with TRBD1. Germline lookup yields CDR1 SGHAT and CDR2 FQNNGV. The junction had 7 bases not matched to a gene; V was cut back by 2 bases and J by 3 bases. This CDR3 contains 16 residues. This CDR3 is CASSLTGGAYHTEAFF. CDR3 DNA: TGTGCCAGCAGCTTAACAGGGGGCGCGTATCACACTGAAGCTTTCTTT.

In its sample, this clone was seen a few times. The chain uses TRBV19 and TRBJ1-1, with 9 nucleotides matching TRBD1. In germline, CDR1 is LNHDA, CDR2 SQIVND (reference sequence). Losses at the gene ends were 4 bases for V and 5 bases for J; bases not matched to a gene: 8. The CDR3 consists of 15 residues. The CDR3 loop is CASSKDGQGRTEAFF. In nucleotides, the CDR3 is TGTGCCAGTAGTAAAGACGGACAGGGGAGAACTGAAGCTTTCTTT.

The chain carries TRBV19 and TRBJ1-1; D not resolved. Germline V gene data show CDR1 as LNHDA and CDR2 as SQIVND (reference sequence). Between the trimmed V and J ends, which lost 4 bases and 1 base, there was a span of 13 bases. This CDR3 has 15 residues. CDR3 DNA sequence: TGTGCCAGTAGTACCATGACGGCTAGGAACACTGAAGCTTTCTTT. Translated, it gives CASSTMTARNTEAFF.

CDR3 sequence reads: CASSPPSRVAYEQYF. The CDR3 region has the DNA TGTGCCAGCAGCCCCCCTTCACGGGTTGCCTACGAGCAGTACTTC. This chain links TRBV6-2 or TRBV6-3 with TRBJ2-7; D remains ambiguous. Germline assignment: CDR1 MNHEY and CDR2 SVGEGT. The CDR3 runs to 15 residues. Trimming stripped 6 bases from V and 2 bases from J, with 17 bases between.